This section outlines one T cell receptor beta chain sequence together with its context. CDR3 size: 13 residues. The ends were cut back, 7 bases at V and 2 bases at J, with 12 bases in the middle. The germline V gene encodes CDR1 SGHAT and CDR2 FQNNGV. The sample belongs to a study of shared clonotypes between healthy human individuals. Profiling relied on immunoSEQ multiplex PCR, and the TCRdb table lists in-frame clones only, not all of them. The sample lists some 2.3 million clones, approximately 93% seen once, with 0.39% in the top ten. The genes are TRBV11-2 and TRBJ2-7; D unclear. The sample consisted of naive CD4+ T cells from PBMCs. Subset described: CD45RA+ positively selected. The source of this sequence is a young man in good health. Some clones in this sample may be carry-over from other donors' samples. The CDR3 here is CASTPRAPYEQYF. CDR3 DNA: TGTGCCAGCACCCCTAGAGCGCCCTACGAGCAGTACTTC.